The subject of this entry is one T cell receptor (beta chain). TCRdb re-derived calls from the multiplex PCR reads in MiXCR, one entry per CDR3 protein. The sample carries approximately 250,000 distinct CDR3 sequences, approximately 36% recorded once. The data stem from a study of breast tumors, draining lymph nodes, adjacent tissues. Axillary draining lymph nodes of breast cancer patients supplied the node samples. The V and J ends lost 3 bases and 5 bases respectively, with 17 bases between them. The CDR3 is made up of 15 amino acids. In germline, CDR1 is SGDLS, CDR2 YYNGEE. The sequence was obtained from a female donor with breast cancer. Some clones in this sample may be carry-over from other donors' samples. The material sequenced was axillary lymph node tissue. V gene TRBV9 combines with J gene TRBJ1-2; weak D call: TRBD1 (6 bases). The CDR3, as DNA: TGTGCCAGCAGCGCCCGTATAACAGGGCCGTATGGCTACACCTTC. Amino acid sequence: CASSARITGPYGYTF.